These 10 T cell receptor beta chains originate from one sample sequenced in a study of blood T cells in healthy people across ages. It was with a sample-barcoded 5' primer and a J-beta primer mix that a second PCR of roughly 6 to 11 cycles was run. Each CDR3 protein gets one entry after TCRdb re-called the 5' RACE reads with MiXCR. The sample has more than 700,000 distinct CDR3 sequences, about 42% seen once. The sequenced sample was blood. These receptors were obtained from an elderly man in good health.

The chain recombines TRBV3-1 with TRBJ2-1; TRBD1 matches 10 bases. V was pared by 1 base and J by 2 bases, with 5 bases of the junction left unmatched. The CDR3 contains 17 residues. The germline V gene has CDR1 LGHDT and CDR2 YNNKEL (reference sequence). The chain's CDR3 is CASSQAAGTGAYNEQFF. CDR3 nucleotides: TGTGCCAGCAGCCAAGCCGCCGGGACAGGGGCCTACAATGAGCAGTTCTTC.

On this clonotype: This may arise from a read error, as a much more abundant clone is one base away. The final CDR3 position lacks the conserved phenylalanine or tryptophan, pointing to a likely read error. This chain joins TRBV24-1 and TRBJ2-7; D gene uncertain. The J call is in doubt because the DNA end fits TRBJ2-5 better. The CDR3 is 14 amino acids. Germline V gene data show CDR1 as KGHDR and CDR2 as SFDVKD. CDR3 in amino acids: CATSDLSRDETQYL. The CDR3 DNA reads TGTGCCACCAGTGATTTGTCAAGGGATGAGACCCAGTACTTG.

Notes on this clonotype: Given a much more abundant clone one base away, this may be a read error. The chain recombines TRBV12-3 or TRBV12-4 with TRBJ2-7, with D unclear. The CDR3 totals 13 residues. Trimming stripped 5 bases from V and 0 bases from J, with 8 bases between. The CDR3: CASSGASSYEQYF. In DNA form, the CDR3 reads TGTGCCAGCAGTGGAGCTAGCTCCTACGAGCAGTACTTC.

This clonotype was counted once. The chain employs TRBV6-5 and TRBJ2-1; 11 positions match TRBD2. Germline-derived CDR1 and CDR2 are MNHEY and SVGAGI. Trimming at V came to 2 bases and at J to 15 bases, leaving 6 bases not matched to a gene. This CDR3 region has 13 residues. CDR3 sequence reads: CASSYGTSGSLFF. As DNA, the CDR3 is TGTGCCAGCAGTTACGGAACTAGCGGGAGTCTGTTCTTC.

This rearrangement joins TRBV10-3 to TRBJ1-5; perhaps TRBD1 as D (5 bases). This CDR3 is built from 18 residues. Trimming removed 6 bases from V and 4 bases from J, with 25 bases in between. Germline-derived CDR1 and CDR2 are ENHRY and SYGVKD. CDR3 nucleotides: TGTGCCATCAGCGCCGGGGCAGGGACCCCTTCGGGAAATCAGCCCCAGCATTTT. It is translated as CAISAGAGTPSGNQPQHF.

This CDR3 reads CATSRRLPGTSGTNEQFF. The CDR3 nucleotides read TGTGCCACCAGCAGACGACTTCCCGGGACTAGCGGCACCAATGAGCAGTTCTTC. This chain joins TRBV15 and TRBJ2-1; 11 bases are shared with TRBD2. The CDR3 is 18 residues long. V was pared by 2 bases and J by 6 bases, with 12 bases of the junction left unmatched. The germline CDR1 and CDR2 sequences are LNHNV and YYDKDF (reference sequence). The full variable domain, its missing parts supplied by reference TRBV15 and TRBJ2-1, is DAMVIQNPRYQVTQFGKPVTLSCSQTLNHNVMYWYQQKSSQAPKLLFHYYDKDFNNEADTPDNFQSRRPNTSFCFLDIRSPGLGDTAMYLCATSRRLPGTSGTNEQFFGPGTRLTVL.

Only one count was recorded for this clonotype. The rearrangement joins TRBV28 to TRBJ1-5, with 7 nucleotides matching TRBD1. This CDR3 is 15 amino acids long. CDR1 is MDHEN, CDR2 SYDVKM, per germline. V dropped 5 bases and J dropped 4; count of bases not matched to a gene: 8. The CDR3 sequence is CASSPPLTGNQPQHF. The DNA for the CDR3 is TGTGCCAGCAGTCCACCCTTGACAGGGAATCAGCCCCAGCATTTT. Based on the CDR3 plus reference TRBV28 and TRBJ1-5, the full variable domain is DVKVTQSSRYLVKRTGEKVFLECVQDMDHENMFWYRQDPGLGLRLIYFSYDVKMKEKGDIPEGYSVSREKKERFSLILESASTNQTSMYLCASSPPLTGNQPQHFGDGTRLSIL.

There are a few counts of this clonotype. The chain couples TRBV7-2 to TRBJ1-4, with a weak D call TRBD1 (6 bases). This CDR3 contains 15 residues. CDR1 is SGHTA and CDR2 is FQGNSA in the germline V gene. Trimming shortened V by 0 bases and J by 8 bases, and 13 bases separated the two germline ends. The CDR3 region has the DNA TGTGCCAGCAGCTTAGCGAGCACAGGGAGCGAAAAACTGTTTTTT. Amino acids: CASSLASTGSEKLFF.

The chain recombines TRBV6-4 with TRBJ2-3; TRBD1 is a possible D gene (5 bases). The V end was cut by 2 bases, the J end by 0 bases, with 9 bases between. The CDR3 has 15 residues. CDR1 MRHNA and CDR2 SNTAGT come from the germline V gene. CDR3: CASSDTAGSTDTQYF. Written as DNA, the CDR3 is TGTGCCAGCAGTGACACGGCAGGGAGCACAGATACGCAGTATTTT.

V usage is TRBV7-2 and J usage is TRBJ1-2; no firm D call. The ends were cut back, 3 bases at V and 7 bases at J, with 15 bases in the middle. This CDR3 spans 14 amino acids. CDR1 is SGHTA and CDR2 is FQGNSA in the germline V gene. The CDR3 DNA is TGTGCCAGCAGCTTCGAAGGGCTTAAGGGTGGCTACACCTTC. Protein product: CASSFEGLKGGYTF.